Sequencing of this TCR beta chain was carried out in a study of blood T cell repertoires in COVID-19. For the study at large: COVID-19 samples from acute and convalescent phases originated in the United States, Italy and Spain. The analysed material was cDNA or gDNA that came from T cells, B-cell-depleted T cells, or PBMCs.

Patients of the Seattle cohort, enrolled during active infection, were followed longitudinally. How the authors handled the data: Estimation of nucleated cell counts relied on the amplification of reference gene primers. Here immunoSEQ multiplex PCR was the method, and the copy in TCRdb shows in-frame clones only, minus some. That table supplies the V and J calls and clone size; D and trimming were determined from the DNA. The sample yields 180,000 or so clones, 86% seen once. The germline CDR1 and CDR2 sequences are MNHEY and SMNVEV (reference sequence). The CDR3 runs 13 residues. Trimming left V 0 bases short and J 2 bases short, with 5 bases between.

This clonotype was obtained from a woman aged 55-70 years with COVID-19, enrolled during active disease. Specimen: peripheral blood. V is TRBV27 and J is TRBJ2-7; possibly TRBD2 for D (5 bases). CDR3 region: CASSLSRAYEQYF. For the CDR3, the DNA is TGTGCCAGCAGTTTATCGAGGGCCTACGAGCAGTACTTC.